This T cell receptor (beta chain) was captured in a study of graft-versus-host responses after intestinal transplantation (dated by TCRdb to about 2021). Study-level background: The transplants that recipients received were multivisceral, liver-intestinal, or isolated intestinal. All recipients received anti-thymocyte globulin induction followed by maintenance tacrolimus and steroids for around three years. Bulk TCR-beta CDR3 sequencing was used to track graft-versus-host and host-versus-graft alloreactive T cell clones in the graft, circulation and bone marrow after intestinal transplantation. Alloreactive clones were identified by sequencing pre-transplant mixed lymphocyte reaction products and comparing these products with unstimulated pre-transplant donor and recipient T cells. The cohort enrolled 24 intestinal transplant recipients, one of whom was a retransplant, and a few patients without pretransplant specimens were excluded. Donor T cell macrochimerism was defined as a peak of at least 4% donor T cells among recipient peripheral blood mononuclear cells. Rather than going through the commercial service, samples from a few later patients were sequenced in-house on an Illumina MiSeq and processed with MiXCR.

In the paper's terms, the time point label means: cells obtained before transplantation from donor or recipient. CD3+CD4+ and CD3+CD8+ populations were FACS-sorted from unstimulated pre-transplant donor and recipient cells taken from spleen or lymph nodes. Findings and caveats that apply to the study as a whole: Conclusions were limited by the relatively low number and heterogeneity of intestinal transplant patients. In patients with donor T cell macrochimerism, the allografts had high GvH to HvG T cell clonal ratios. GvH clones turned up in recipient bone marrow, with some appearing earlier in ileal mucosa or blood, a pattern consistent with an intestinal mucosal origin. Early after transplant, peak levels of circulating GvH clones were associated with declines in HvG clones.

Including cysteine and phenylalanine, the CDR3 has 13 amino acids. Only the CDR3 DNA stays, 39 bases, in frame from base 1. Looking up the germline V gene yields CDR1 LGHNA and CDR2 YSLEER. This clone was found a few times. The clone's antigen remains unknown. A read error likely explains this, since a far larger clone differs by one base. Library generation was performed with the immunoSEQ multiplex PCR assay. For most patients, genomic DNA was isolated with the Qiagen DNeasy Blood and Tissue Kit and sent frozen to Adaptive Biotechnologies for TCR sequencing. For most patients, high-throughput TCR-beta CDR3 sequencing of genomic DNA was performed by Adaptive Biotechnologies. The authors' analysis ran thus. TCR sequencing data for around 19 patients were retrieved from Adaptive's ImmunoSEQ software; three other patients were processed with MiXCR and VDJtools. To correct CD4 versus CD8 sorting errors, sequences present in both subsets at a frequency ratio below 5:1 were removed. CDR3 nucleotide sequences shared by donor and recipient were removed because the origin of these sequences could not be assigned. Alloreactive clones required at least 2-fold expansion over unstimulated cells and minimum CFSE-low frequency of 0.002% (template counts) or 0.001% (read counts). Clones were considered mappable if detected in sequenced pre-transplant spleen, lymph node, or MLR CFSE-low populations of the donor or recipient. The cumulative frequency of alloreactive clones was calculated as a percentage of all sequences, weighted by copy number. TCRdb holds this immuneACCESS table with in-frame rearrangements only. Some clones are missing; in checked studies, unresolved V genes explain under half, and the rest has no known cause. V, J and clone size reflect that table, while D and trimming were determined from the DNA. Here the sample has roughly 38,000 clones; roughly 92% occur a single time. 21% of the sample is held by the ten biggest clonotypes.

This specimen consisted of unstimulated CD8+ T cells sorted from spleen or lymph node cells, obtained before transplant. The source of this sequence is a human donor who was the organ donor for an intestinal transplant. The chain employs TRBV4-3 and TRBJ2-7; no D gene call is confident. The CDR3: CAISQDVAYEQYF. In nucleotides, the sequence is TGCGCCATCAGCCAAGATGTGGCATACGAGCAGTACTTC.